The 14 T cell receptor beta chains given below trace back to one sample, sequenced in a study of T cells in localized non-small cell lung cancer. Generated by immunoSEQ multiplex PCR, the TCRdb table keeps only in-frame clones and is missing some. The sample records some 71,000 clones, 84% being singletons. This specimen was peripheral blood, taken before any cancer treatment. The receptors shown here come from a female donor at least 60 years old with stage I lung adenocarcinoma.

The count of this clone is one. This chain connects TRBV5-1 to TRBJ1-1, with D unresolved. The CDR3 has 14 residues. CDR1 is SGHRS, CDR2 YFSETQ, per germline. The germline V and J ends were trimmed by 4 bases and 4 bases, with 14 bases remaining between them. The CDR3: CASSPGSEFTEAFF. The CDR3 DNA is TGCGCCAGCAGCCCCGGATCCGAGTTCACTGAAGCTTTCTTT.

This clone was found a few times. J is TRBJ2-5 and V is TRBV30, with 7 bases aligning to TRBD2. The V and J ends lost 1 base and 5 bases, in that order; junction bases with no gene match: 10. There are 15 residues in the CDR3. Germline values: CDR1 GTSNPN, CDR2 SVGIG (reference sequence). The CDR3 loop is CAWSGSSGFGETQYF. In DNA form, the CDR3 reads TGTGCCTGGAGTGGGTCTAGCGGTTTTGGCGAGACCCAGTACTTC.

The rearrangement uses TRBV11-2 and TRBJ1-1; TRBD1 matches at 11 bases. CDR1 and CDR2 (germline): SGHAT, FQNNGV. J gave up 5 bases and V 5 bases, and 7 bases lay outside the gene matches. The CDR3 loop spans 15 amino acids. This CDR3 reads CASSMAGTGGTEAFF. CDR3 nucleotide sequence: TGTGCCAGCAGCATGGCCGGGACAGGGGGTACTGAAGCTTTCTTT. The full variable domain, its missing parts supplied by reference TRBV11-2 and TRBJ1-1, is EAGVAQSPRYKIIEKRQSVAFWCNPISGHATLYWYQQILGQGPKLLIQFQNNGVVDDSQLPKDRFSAERLKGVDSTLKIQPAKLEDSAVYLCASSMAGTGGTEAFFGQGTRLTVV.

J is TRBJ1-3 and V is TRBV7-6; perhaps TRBD1 as D (6 bases). The CDR3 is 12 residues long. V lost 5 bases and J lost 7, with 9 bases in between. Germline-derived CDR1 and CDR2 are SGHVS and FNYEAQ. The CDR3 region has the DNA TGTGCCAGCAGCCGAGGACAGAACACCATATATTTT. It codes for CASSRGQNTIYF. Drawing the rest from reference TRBV7-6 and TRBJ1-3, the complete variable domain is GAGVSQSPRYKVTKRGQDVALRCDPISGHVSLYWYRQALGQGPEFLTYFNYEAQQDKSGLPNDRFSAERPEGSISTLTIQRTEQRDSAMYRCASSRGQNTIYFGEGSWLTVV.

V gene TRBV5-1 combines with J gene TRBJ1-2; TRBD1 might be the D (5 bases). The germline V gene encodes CDR1 SGHRS and CDR2 YFSETQ. This CDR3 has 15 residues. Trimming shortened V by 2 bases and J by 4 bases, and 15 bases separated the two germline ends. CDR3 nucleotides: TGCGCCAGCAGCTTCGAGGGGTCATCCGCCTATGGCTACACCTTC. Encoded protein: CASSFEGSSAYGYTF.

This sequence joins TRBV12-5 and TRBJ2-1, with D possibly being TRBD2 (6 bases). Germline CDR1 LGHNT, CDR2 FRNRAP. This CDR3 is built from 12 residues. V was pared by 6 bases and J by 15 bases, with 18 bases between. CDR3: CASGLTRLAPFF. In DNA form, the CDR3 reads TGTGCTAGTGGCCTAACGCGGCTAGCGCCGTTCTTC.

The sample holds a few counts of this clone. Other DNA sequences of this sample code for an identical CDR3. The genes are TRBV30 and TRBJ2-7, with D hard to call. Per the germline V gene, CDR1 is GTSNPN and CDR2 is SVGIG (reference sequence). V gave up 5 bases and J gave up 3 bases, with 8 bases separating them. The CDR3 runs to 11 residues. The CDR3 here is CAWGDRYEQYF. The CDR3 region has the DNA TGTGCCTGGGGCGACCGCTACGAGCAGTACTTC. Full variable domain (remainder filled in from reference TRBV30 and TRBJ2-7): SQTIHQWPATLVQPVGSPLSLECTVEGTSNPNLYWYRQAAGRGLQLLFYSVGIGQISSEVPQNLSASRPQDRQFILSSKKLLLSDSGFYLCAWGDRYEQYFGPGTRLTVT.

The genes are TRBV23-1 and TRBJ1-4; D gene unclear. TRBV23-1 qualifies as an ORF whose function is uncertain. V lost 0 bases, J lost 3 bases, and 11 bases lay in between. This CDR3 has 16 amino acids. CDR3: CASSQSWRRANEKLFF. CDR3 coding DNA: TGCGCCAGCAGTCAATCTTGGAGGCGGGCTAATGAAAAACTGTTTTTT.

This chain joins TRBV19 and TRBJ1-2, with a tentative D call TRBD1 (5 bases). Trimming removed 3 bases from V and 3 bases from J, with 8 bases in between. CDR1 is LNHDA, CDR2 SQIVND, per germline (reference sequence). This CDR3 comprises 13 residues. This CDR3 reads CASSMGVYYGYTF. Written as DNA, the CDR3 is TGTGCCAGTAGTATGGGGGTTTACTATGGCTACACCTTC.

The sample holds one count of this clone. V is TRBV19 and J is TRBJ1-1; D is unresolved. Germline lookup yields CDR1 LNHDA and CDR2 SQIVND (reference sequence). This CDR3 comprises 13 residues. V was cut by 3 bases and J by 1 base, with 6 bases left in between. CDR3: CASSIIGNTEAFF. The CDR3 DNA sequence: TGTGCCAGTAGTATTATAGGGAACACTGAAGCTTTCTTT.

The J gene is TRBJ1-5, the V gene TRBV10-3; 10 nucleotides agree with TRBD1. The CDR3 has 12 amino acids. J lost 7 bases, V lost 10 bases, and 4 bases had no gene match. Germline V CDR1 and CDR2: ENHRY, SYGVKD. CDR3 loop: CATGQGEQPQHF. CDR3 sequence (DNA): TGTGCCACAGGACAGGGGGAGCAGCCCCAGCATTTT.

This clone was seen a handful of times. The rearrangement uses TRBV19 and TRBJ1-2; D uncertain. Deletions cut 1 base from V and 8 bases from J, with 14 bases between. CDR1 and CDR2 (germline): LNHDA, SQIVND (reference sequence). This CDR3 has 14 residues. The CDR3 loop reads CASSIGDGLRGYTF. The CDR3 DNA sequence: TGTGCCAGTAGTATAGGAGACGGTCTTAGAGGCTACACCTTC. The complete variable domain, with remaining parts taken from reference TRBV19 and TRBJ1-2, reads DGGITQSPKYLFRKEGQNVTLSCEQNLNHDAMYWYRQDPGQGLRLIYYSQIVNDFQKGDIAEGYSVSREKKESFPLTVTSAQKNPTAFYLCASSIGDGLRGYTFGSGTRLTVV.

V is TRBV15 and J is TRBJ2-1; possibly TRBD2 for D (5 bases). The CDR3 runs 14 residues. The germline CDR1 and CDR2 sequences are LNHNV and YYDKDF (reference sequence). The germline V and J ends were trimmed by 3 bases and 7 bases, with 13 bases remaining between them. The DNA of the CDR3 is TGTGCCACCAGCAGGGGCAGGACTCAAAATGAGCAGTTCTTC. Protein product: CATSRGRTQNEQFF.

The chain carries TRBV10-2 and TRBJ1-1; D unclear. Germline V CDR1 and CDR2: WSHSY, SAAADI. V was pared by 8 bases and J by 5 bases, with 9 bases between. The CDR3 spans 11 residues. CDR3: CASHRGTEAFF. CDR3 nucleotides: TGCGCCAGCCATCGAGGGACTGAAGCTTTCTTT.